This record covers a single TCR beta chain. Its specificity is unknown. Whole blood, unfractionated, served as the material for total RNA extraction. This specimen comes from a study of human T cells and chemical hapten exposure. Overall study: Slight differences in pooled library volume were the main source of varying TCR yields across samples.

Individual cDNA molecules (in the library) carried attached unique molecular identifiers. TCRdb redid the calling of the 5' RACE reads with MiXCR, one entry per CDR3 protein. The sample contains over 95,000 distinct CDR3 sequences, around a fifth of which appear only once. General observations from the study: Sensitization with DPC brought no change to TCRs above 1 in 1000 in frequency.

This clonotype was sampled from a human donor in good health.

CDR3 sequence reads: CASSHQGYNQPQHF. The DNA of the CDR3 is TGTGCCAGCAGTCATCAAGGCTACAATCAGCCCCAGCATTTT. The chain employs TRBV12-3 or TRBV12-4 and TRBJ1-5; D is undetermined. The CDR3 runs 14 residues. With 5 bases removed from V and 3 bases from J, the gap between germline ends came to 11 bases.